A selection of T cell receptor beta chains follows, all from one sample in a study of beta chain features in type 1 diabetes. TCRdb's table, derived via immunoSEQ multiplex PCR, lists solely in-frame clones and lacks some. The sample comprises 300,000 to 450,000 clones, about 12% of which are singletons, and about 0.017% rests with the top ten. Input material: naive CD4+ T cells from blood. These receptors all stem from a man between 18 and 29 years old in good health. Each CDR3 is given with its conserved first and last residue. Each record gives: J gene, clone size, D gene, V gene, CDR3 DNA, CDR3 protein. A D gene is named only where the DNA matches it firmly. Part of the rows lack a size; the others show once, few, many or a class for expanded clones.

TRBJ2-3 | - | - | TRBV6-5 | TGTGCCAGCAGCCAATCCGACAGTAGCACAGATACGCAGTATTTT | CASSQSDSSTDTQYF
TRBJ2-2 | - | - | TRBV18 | TGTGCCAGCTCACCGAGGACAGTCAACACCGGGGAGCTGTTTTTT | CASSPRTVNTGELFF
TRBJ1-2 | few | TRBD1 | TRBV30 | TGTGCCTGGGAGAGGACAGGGTCGCGAGGCTACACCTTC | CAWERTGSRGYTF
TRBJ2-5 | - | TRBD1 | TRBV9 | TGTGCCAGCAGCGTAGCTGGACAGGGACTAGAGACCCAGTACTTC | CASSVAGQGLETQYF
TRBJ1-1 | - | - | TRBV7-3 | TGTGCCAGCAGCTTATTAGGGGACACTGAAGCTTTCTTT | CASSLLGDTEAFF
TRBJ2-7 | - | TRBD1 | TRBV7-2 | TGTGCCAGCAGCACCCTCGACAGGGGTACTTACGAGCAGTACTTC | CASSTLDRGTYEQYF
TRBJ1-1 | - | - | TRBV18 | TGTGCCAGCTCACCTAATATGAACACTGAAGCTTTCTTT | CASSPNMNTEAFF
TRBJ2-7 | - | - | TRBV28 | TGTGCCAGCAGGTCGACAAATTACGAGCAGTACTTC | CASRSTNYEQYF
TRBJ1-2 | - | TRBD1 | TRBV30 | TGTGCGTCAAAGGGACAGGGGATTAACTATGGCTACACCTTC | CASKGQGINYGYTF
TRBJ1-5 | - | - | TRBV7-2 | TGTGCCAGCAGCTTACGAAGGTTGGGGGGGGACAATCAGCCCCAGCATTTT | CASSLRRLGGDNQPQHF
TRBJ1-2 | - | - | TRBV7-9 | TGTGCCAGCAGCCCTCTCTCGGACAGTGGCTACACCTTC | CASSPLSDSGYTF
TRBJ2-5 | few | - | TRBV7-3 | TGTGCCAGCCAACGGGTGATGGGAGAGACCCAGTACTTC | CASQRVMGETQYF
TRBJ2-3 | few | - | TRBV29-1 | TGCAGCGTTGCGGGTCGCACAGATACGCAGTATTTT | CSVAGRTDTQYF
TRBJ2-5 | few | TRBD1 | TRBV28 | TGTGCCAGCAGTCTTACCGGGACAGGGTTAGAGACCCAGTACTTC | CASSLTGTGLETQYF
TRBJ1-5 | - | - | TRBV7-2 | TGTGCCAGCAGCTTAGGAGTCGATCAGCCCCAGCATTTT | CASSLGVDQPQHF
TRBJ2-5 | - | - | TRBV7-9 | TGTGCCAGCAGCAAACTAGCGACCCAGTACTTC | CASSKLATQYF
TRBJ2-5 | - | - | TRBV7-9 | TGTGCCAGCAGCAGACCTTTCCAGGTCCAAGAGACCCAGTACTTC | CASSRPFQVQETQYF
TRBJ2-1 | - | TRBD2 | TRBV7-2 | TGTGCCAGCAGCTTATACCCTCCGGGGGGCTCCTACAATGAGCAGTTCTTC | CASSLYPPGGSYNEQFF
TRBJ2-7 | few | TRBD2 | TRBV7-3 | TGTGCCAGCAGCTTAACGAGGACCCGCGCAGGGAGCGGGGTTCCCAAGAGCTACGAGCAGTACTTC | CASSLTRTRAGSGVPKSYEQYF